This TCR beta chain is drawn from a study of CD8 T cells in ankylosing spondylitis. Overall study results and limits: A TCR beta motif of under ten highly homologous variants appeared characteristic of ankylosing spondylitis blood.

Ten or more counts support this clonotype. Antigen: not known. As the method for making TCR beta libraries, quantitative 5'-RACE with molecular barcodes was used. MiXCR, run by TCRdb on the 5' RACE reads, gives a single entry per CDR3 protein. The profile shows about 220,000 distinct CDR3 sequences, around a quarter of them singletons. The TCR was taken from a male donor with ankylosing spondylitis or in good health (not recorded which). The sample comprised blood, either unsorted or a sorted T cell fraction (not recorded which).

The CDR3 is CASSFKVKETQYF. The DNA for the CDR3 is TGCGCCAGCAGCTTTAAAGTCAAGGAGACCCAGTACTTC. The chain recombines TRBV5-1 with TRBJ2-5; D unclear. The germline V gene encodes CDR1 SGHRS and CDR2 YFSETQ. Between the trimmed V and J ends, which lost 2 bases and 5 bases, there was a span of 10 bases. CDR3 size: 13 residues.